This TCR beta chain is from a study of blood T cell repertoires in COVID-19. V lost 0 bases and J lost 2, with 8 bases in between. Germline CDR1 and CDR2: SGHRS and YFSETQ. The CDR3 runs to 14 residues. Some clones are missing from TCRdb's copy, which holds only in-frame ones; the method was immunoSEQ multiplex PCR. The sample has about 230,000 clones; under 90% are singletons. The chain uses TRBV5-1 and TRBJ1-1, with TRBD1 as a possible D gene (5 bases). The sequencing input was peripheral blood. The receptor comes from a man aged 50 to 60 with COVID-19, enrolled during active disease. The CDR3 here is CASSLDRLNTEAFF. The CDR3 DNA follows: TGCGCCAGCAGCTTGGACAGGTTAAACACTGAAGCTTTCTTT.